Listed below are T cell receptor beta chains from one sample, sequenced in a study of tumor-infiltrating lymphocytes in primary liver carcinoma. MiXCR was run by TCRdb on the multiplex PCR reads, yielding one entry per CDR3 protein. The sample holds about 74,000 distinct CDR3 sequences; about 70% are singletons and the top ten take roughly 25%. Specimen: liver tumor tissue from sampling region 4. These receptor sequences come from a man in his forties or fifties with primary liver carcinoma and hepatitis B virus infection. Each CDR3 is given with its conserved first and last residue. D genes are given only for firm matches. Rows give clone size only sometimes, using once, few, many, or a class for an expanded clone.

j_call,v_call,d_call,clone_size,cdr3_aa,cdr3_nt
TRBJ1-1,TRBV4-1,-,-,CASSDLSGTGAFF,TGCGCCAGCAGCGACCTCTCGGGGACTGGTGCTTTCTTT
TRBJ1-6,TRBV6-5,-,-,CASNPTHGTFYNSPLHF,TGTGCCAGCAATCCCACGCATGGGACATTTTATAATTCACCCCTCCACTTT
TRBJ2-7,TRBV13,TRBD2,many,CASSPHGGGVYEQYF,TGTGCCAGCAGCCCCCATGGGGGGGGGGTTTACGAGCAGTACTTC
TRBJ2-7,TRBV5-1,TRBD2,many,CASSLEAGLYEQYF,TGCGCCAGCAGCTTGGAAGCGGGGCTGTACGAGCAGTACTTC
TRBJ2-2,TRBV6-5,-,-,CASSYWVSTGELFF,TGTGCCAGCAGTTACTGGGTATCCACCGGGGAGTTGTTTTTT
TRBJ2-1,TRBV4-2,TRBD2,-,CASSEGRGVHNEQFF,TGTGCCAGCAGCGAAGGACGGGGGGTACACAATGAGCAGTTCTTC
TRBJ2-1,TRBV29-1,TRBD1,many,CSVVKQGNEQFF,TGCAGCGTTGTTAAACAGGGGAATGAGCAGTTCTTC
TRBJ2-4,TRBV6-5,-,-,CVISPARDLNIQYF,TGTGTCATCAGCCCCGCGAGGGATTTAAACATTCAGTACTTC
TRBJ2-4,TRBV6-6,-,-,CASKRGVEAKNIQLF,TGTGCCAGCAAAAGGGGGGTTGAAGCCAAAAACATTCAGCTCTTC
TRBJ1-4,TRBV6-2/TRBV6-3,-,-,CVSSHTGWREKLFF,TGTGTCAGCAGTCACACAGGGTGGCGAGAAAAACTGTTTTTT
TRBJ2-1,TRBV11-3,TRBD2,medium-sized,CASSLRGPGLAGSNEQFF,TGTGCCAGCAGCTTAAGGGGACCGGGACTAGCGGGATCAAATGAGCAGTTCTTC
TRBJ2-2,TRBV6-5,TRBD2,-,CASSSLSGRTTRELLF,TGTGCCAGCAGTTCCTTGAGCGGGAGGACTACCCGGGAGCTGTTATTT
TRBJ2-5,TRBV6-1,-,-,CTSSEEAGSGTLSQYF,TGTACCAGCAGTGAAGAGGCAGGCAGTGGGACGTTGTCCCAGTACTTC
TRBJ2-7,TRBV29-1,TRBD2,many,CSVLAGEGVEQYF,TGCAGCGTCTTAGCGGGAGAAGGGGTCGAGCAGTACTTC
TRBJ1-5,TRBV4-2,-,many,CASSQDGLQPNQPQHF,TGTGCCAGCAGCCAAGATGGGCTACAGCCGAATCAGCCCCAGCATTTT
TRBJ2-7,TRBV20-1,TRBD1,-,CSAVEGQGTYEQYF,TGCAGTGCTGTAGAGGGACAGGGCACCTACGAGCAGTACTTC
TRBJ2-3,TRBV12-5,TRBD2,-,CDSGLGTSGTETQYF,TGTGATAGTGGTTTGGGGACTAGCGGGACAGAGACGCAGTATTTT
TRBJ1-1,TRBV7-3,-,few,CASSMGGLTEAFF,TGTGCCAGCAGCATGGGGGGGCTCACTGAAGCTTTCTTT
TRBJ2-1,TRBV19,TRBD2,-,CASSSFGLAGGVEQFF,TGTGCCAGTAGTAGTTTCGGACTAGCGGGAGGGGTTGAGCAGTTCTTC